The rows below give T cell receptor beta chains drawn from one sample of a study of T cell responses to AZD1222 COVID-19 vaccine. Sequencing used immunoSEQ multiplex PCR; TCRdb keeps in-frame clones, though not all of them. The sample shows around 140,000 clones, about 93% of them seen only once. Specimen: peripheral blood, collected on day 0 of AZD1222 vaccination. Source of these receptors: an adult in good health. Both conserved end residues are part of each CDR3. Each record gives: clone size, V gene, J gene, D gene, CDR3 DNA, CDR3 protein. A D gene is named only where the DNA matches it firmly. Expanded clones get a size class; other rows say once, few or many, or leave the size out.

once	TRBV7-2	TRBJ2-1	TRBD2	TGTGCCAGCAGCCCCGTTGGGACTAGGCCCCTTCATGAGCAGTTCTTC	CASSPVGTRPLHEQFF
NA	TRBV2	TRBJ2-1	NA	TGTGCCAGCGCATCAACCCTTGGCTACAATGAGCAGTTCTTC	CASASTLGYNEQFF
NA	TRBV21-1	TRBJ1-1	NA	TGTGCCAGCAGCAAAGATTATTGGGAGTTGAACACTGAAGCTTTCTTT	CASSKDYWELNTEAFF
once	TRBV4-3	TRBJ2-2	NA	TGCGCCAGCAGCCAAGATCTCCGGGGGATTGACACCGGGGAGCTGTTTTTT	CASSQDLRGIDTGELFF
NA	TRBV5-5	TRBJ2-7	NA	TGTGCCAGCAGCCTTCTCCACGAGCAGTACTTC	CASSLLHEQYF
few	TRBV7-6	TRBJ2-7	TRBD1	TGTGCCAGCAGCCAGGGGGAAGAGGCCTACGAGCAGTACTTC	CASSQGEEAYEQYF
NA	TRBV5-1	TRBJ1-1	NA	TGCGCCAGCAGCTTGGCCAGGACGGGTTCCAGGGTAAGGGAAGCTTTCTTT	CASSLARTGSRVREAFF
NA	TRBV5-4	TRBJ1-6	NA	TGTGCCAGCAGCTTGGCGGGGGGTAATAATTCACCCCTCCACTTT	CASSLAGGNNSPLHF
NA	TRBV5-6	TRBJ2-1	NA	TGTGCCAGCAGCCGGCTAGGCGATGAGCAGTTCTTC	CASSRLGDEQFF
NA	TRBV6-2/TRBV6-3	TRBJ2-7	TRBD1	TGTGCCAGCAGTTACCCGTCGACAGGGGTGCGCTCCTACGAGCAGTACTTC	CASSYPSTGVRSYEQYF
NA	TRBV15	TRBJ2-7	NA	TGTGCCACCAGCAAGTATTCCAGGGGTATCCGTACCGCTGGCTACTACGAGCAGTACTTC	CATSKYSRGIRTAGYYEQYF
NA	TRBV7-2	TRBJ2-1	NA	TGTGCCAGCAGCGCGGTACTGAGGGGGTCCTACAATGAGCAGTTCTTC	CASSAVLRGSYNEQFF
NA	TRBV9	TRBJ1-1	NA	TGTGCCAGCAGCGTAGATCAGGGTTGGAACACTGAAGCTTTCTTT	CASSVDQGWNTEAFF
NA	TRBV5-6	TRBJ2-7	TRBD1	TGTGCCAGCAGCGGACAGGGCCAATCCCCCTACGAGCAGTACTTC	CASSGQGQSPYEQYF
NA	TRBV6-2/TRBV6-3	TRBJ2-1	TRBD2	TGTGCCAGCAGCATACTAGCGGGAGCGGGGAATGAGCAGTTCTTC	CASSILAGAGNEQFF
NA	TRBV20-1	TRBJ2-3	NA	TGCAGTGCTAGAAACTCCGATACGCAGTATTTT	CSARNSDTQYF